A single sample gave rise to the 4 T cell receptor beta chains below, sequenced in a study of CD8+ T cells in alopecia areata. The sequencing template was cDNA reverse transcribed from extracted RNA. TCRdb keeps only in-frame clones here, not all; method: immunoSEQ multiplex PCR. The sample lists 130,000 to 150,000 clones, about 87% occurring once. This specimen consisted of CD8+ T cells sorted from blood, obtained at week 0. The receptors were sampled from a human donor with alopecia areata.

The chain uses TRBV6-5 and TRBJ2-2, with 7 bases fitting TRBD1. Germline values: CDR1 MNHEY, CDR2 SVGAGI. This CDR3 contains 15 residues. J was trimmed by 4 bases and V by 4 bases; bases with no gene match: 6. CDR3 nucleotide sequence: TGTGCCAGCAGTTTCCGACAGGGATCCACCGGGGAGCTGTTTTTT. Its protein product is CASSFRQGSTGELFF.

The V call is TRBV30, the J call TRBJ2-3, with 10 positions matching TRBD2. V gave up 0 bases and J gave up 3 bases; unmatched junction bases: 3. The CDR3 is 15 residues long. The germline V gene has CDR1 GTSNPN and CDR2 SVGIG (reference sequence). Written as DNA, the CDR3 is TGTGCCTGGAGTGTTAGCGGGGGGCCAACAGATACGCAGTATTTT. Translation gives CAWSVSGGPTDTQYF.

The genes are TRBV12-5 and TRBJ2-1; D is ambiguous. The CDR3 totals 15 residues. The V gene lost 3 bases and the J gene lost 7 bases, with 16 bases spanning the gap. Germline V gives CDR1 LGHNT, CDR2 FRNRAP. The CDR3 bases are TGTGCTAGTGGTTTTTATCCCCCAGGTTCGAATGAGCAGTTCTTC. This encodes CASGFYPPGSNEQFF.

J is TRBJ1-4 and V is TRBV5-1; D gene unclear. The CDR3 covers 15 residues. In germline, CDR1 is SGHRS, CDR2 YFSETQ. Trimming removed 0 bases from V and 0 bases from J, with 6 bases in between. The DNA for the CDR3 is TGCGCCAGCAGCTTGGAACAGCCAACTAATGAAAAACTGTTTTTT. Its translation is CASSLEQPTNEKLFF.